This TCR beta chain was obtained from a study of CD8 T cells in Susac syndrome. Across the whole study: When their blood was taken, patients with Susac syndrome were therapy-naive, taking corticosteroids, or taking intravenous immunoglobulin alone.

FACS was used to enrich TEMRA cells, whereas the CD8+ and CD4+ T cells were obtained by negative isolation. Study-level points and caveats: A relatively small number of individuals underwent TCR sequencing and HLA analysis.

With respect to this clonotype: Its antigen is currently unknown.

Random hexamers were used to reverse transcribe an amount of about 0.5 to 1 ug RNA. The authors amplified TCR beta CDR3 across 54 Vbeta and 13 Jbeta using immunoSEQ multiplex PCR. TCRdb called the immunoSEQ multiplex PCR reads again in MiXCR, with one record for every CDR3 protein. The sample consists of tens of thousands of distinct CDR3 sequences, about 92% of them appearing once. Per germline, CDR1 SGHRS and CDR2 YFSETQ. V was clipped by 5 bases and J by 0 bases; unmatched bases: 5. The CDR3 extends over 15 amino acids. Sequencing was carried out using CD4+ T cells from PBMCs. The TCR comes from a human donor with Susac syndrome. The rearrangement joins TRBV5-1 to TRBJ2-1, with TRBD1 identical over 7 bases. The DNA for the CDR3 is TGCGCCAGCAGAATGGGACAGAGCTCCTACAATGAGCAGTTCTTC. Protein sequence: CASRMGQSSYNEQFF.